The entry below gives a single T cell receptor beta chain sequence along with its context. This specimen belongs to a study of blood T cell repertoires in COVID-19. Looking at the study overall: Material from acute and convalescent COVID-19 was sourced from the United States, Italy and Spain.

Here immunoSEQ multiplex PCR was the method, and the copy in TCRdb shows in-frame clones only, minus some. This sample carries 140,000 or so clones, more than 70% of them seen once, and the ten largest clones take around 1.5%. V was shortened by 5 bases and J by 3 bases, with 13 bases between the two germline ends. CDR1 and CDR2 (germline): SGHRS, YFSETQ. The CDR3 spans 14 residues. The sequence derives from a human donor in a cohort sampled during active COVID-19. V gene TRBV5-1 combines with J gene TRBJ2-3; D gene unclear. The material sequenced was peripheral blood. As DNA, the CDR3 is TGCGCCAGCAGGCACCCCAGTATGACAGATACGCAGTATTTT. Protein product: CASRHPSMTDTQYF. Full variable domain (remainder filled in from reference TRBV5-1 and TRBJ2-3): KAGVTQTPRYLIKTRGQQVTLSCSPISGHRSVSWYQQTPGQGLQFLFEYFSETQRNKGNFPGRFSGRQFSNSRSEMNVSTLELGDSALYLCASRHPSMTDTQYFGPGTRLTVL.